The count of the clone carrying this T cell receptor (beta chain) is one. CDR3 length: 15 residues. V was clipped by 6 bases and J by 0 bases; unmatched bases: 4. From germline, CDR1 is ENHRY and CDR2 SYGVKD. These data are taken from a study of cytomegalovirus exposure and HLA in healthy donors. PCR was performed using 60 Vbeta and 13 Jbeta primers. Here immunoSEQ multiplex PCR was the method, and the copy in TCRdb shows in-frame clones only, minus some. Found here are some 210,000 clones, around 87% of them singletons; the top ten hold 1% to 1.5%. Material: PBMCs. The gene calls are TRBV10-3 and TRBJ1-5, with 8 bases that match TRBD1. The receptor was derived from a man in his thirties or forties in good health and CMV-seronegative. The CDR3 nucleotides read TGTGCCATCAGACCCGGACAGGGTAGCAATCAGCCCCAGCATTTT. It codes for CAIRPGQGSNQPQHF.